This T cell receptor (beta chain) was identified in a study of early T cells in non-severe SARS-CoV-2 infection. About the research overall: Unsorted whole blood bulk RNA was sequenced, with unpaired chains.

Individual cDNA molecules were tagged with unique molecular identifiers, the study reported. TCRdb re-analysed the 5' RACE reads in MiXCR, keeping a single row per CDR3 protein. The repertoire has 64,000 or so distinct CDR3 sequences, around 13% of them found once; the top ten carry around 3.9%. This clonotype appeared many times. The antigen is unknown. V trimming: 0 bases; J trimming: 0 bases; junction bases outside the gene matches: 10. Germline CDR1 WSHSY, CDR2 SAAADI. CDR3 size: 21 residues. Whole-study results and caveats: VDJdb matches were skewed toward anti-spike CD8 T cell responses.

The rearrangement links TRBV10-2 to TRBJ2-6; 11 nucleotides match TRBD1. Material for sequencing was whole blood. The TCR comes from an adult who was a healthcare worker with PCR-confirmed SARS-CoV-2 infection or an uninfected control (not recorded which). CDR3 DNA sequence: TGCGCCAGCAGTGAGTCCGGGCCTTTTGGGACAGGGGGCTCTGGGGCCAACGTCCTGACTTTC. Protein sequence: CASSESGPFGTGGSGANVLTF.